These 18 T cell receptor beta chains originate from one sample sequenced in a study of T-cell memory formation after mild COVID-19. TCRdb reprocessed the 5' RACE reads with MiXCR, giving one entry per CDR3 protein. This table has approximately 210,000 distinct CDR3 sequences, roughly 18% appearing once. Sequenced input: PBMCs or a T cell subset sorted from them (not recorded which). Every receptor here comes from an adult woman who had mild COVID-19 (a few samples of this study predate the infection). Cell type and time point are not known.

This chain connects TRBV18 to TRBJ1-6, with 7 bases fitting TRBD1. After removal of 4 bases from V and 7 bases from J, the junction contained 4 bases not matched to a gene. Germline CDR1 KGHSH, CDR2 LQKENI. This CDR3 spans 14 amino acids. This CDR3 reads CASSQGAGNSPLHF. CDR3 DNA sequence: TGTGCCAGCTCACAGGGGGCGGGCAATTCACCCCTCCACTTT.

The rearrangement links TRBV5-1 to TRBJ1-1, with 7 positions matching TRBD1. This CDR3 has 16 amino acids. V lost 4 bases, J lost 1 base, and 10 bases stayed unmatched. The germline gives CDR1 SGHRS, CDR2 YFSETQ. The CDR3 reads CASSTGDRSGNTEAFF. CDR3 sequence (DNA): TGCGCCAGCAGCACTGGGGACAGAAGCGGGAACACTGAAGCTTTCTTT.

The chain combines TRBV5-6 with TRBJ2-1, with a tentative D call TRBD1 (6 bases). The CDR3 is made up of 16 amino acids. Germline V gives CDR1 SGHDT, CDR2 YYEEEE. V lost 4 bases to trimming and J lost 4 bases, with 18 bases between them. CDR3 in amino acids: CASSPIGTSAYNEQFF. For the CDR3, the DNA is TGTGCCAGCAGCCCCATCGGGACATCGGCATACAATGAGCAGTTCTTC.

The V call is TRBV20-1, the J call TRBJ1-2, with D hard to call. Trimming took 5 bases from V and 0 from J, leaving 7 bases between them. The V gene's germline CDR1 is DFQATT and CDR2 SNEGSKA (reference sequence). This CDR3 has 12 amino acids. The CDR3 loop is CSAYDTNYGYTF. In DNA, the CDR3 is TGCAGTGCTTATGACACTAACTATGGCTACACCTTC.

V gene TRBV7-2 combines with J gene TRBJ1-2; 9 nucleotides align to TRBD1. The trim removed 3 bases at V and 7 bases at J, leaving 9 bases unmatched. CDR3 size: 15 residues. Germline CDR1 is SGHTA and CDR2 is FQGNSA. DNA of the CDR3: TGTGCCAGCAGCTTTATACCACAGGGGGCCCGTGGCTACACCTTC. This sequence encodes CASSFIPQGARGYTF.

This clonotype has just a few counts. This chain joins TRBV4-3 and TRBJ1-1; D unclear. Germline CDR1 and CDR2: LGHNA and YSLEER. Trimming cost V 4 bases and J 0 bases, with 12 bases left between them. The CDR3 consists of 15 residues. CDR3 residues: CASSPGRLMNTEAFF. For the CDR3, the DNA is TGCGCCAGCAGCCCGGGCAGGCTGATGAACACTGAAGCTTTCTTT.

V is TRBV6-5 and J is TRBJ2-7; 7 nucleotides align to TRBD1. J gave up 6 bases and V 4 bases, and 12 bases lay outside the gene matches. The CDR3 loop spans 15 amino acids. In germline, CDR1 is MNHEY, CDR2 SVGAGI. In DNA form, the CDR3 reads TGTGCCAGCAGTTTGCAGGGGGATTCGGTTTTCGAGCAGTACTTC. Translating gives CASSLQGDSVFEQYF.

This clonotype was counted many times. The rearrangement uses TRBV11-2 and TRBJ2-3, with unresolved D. Trimming pared 7 bases from V and 0 bases from J, leaving 5 bases between. The CDR3 totals 12 residues. Germline V gives CDR1 SGHAT, CDR2 FQNNGV. CDR3 DNA: TGTGCCAGCACCCAAAGCACAGATACGCAGTATTTT. Translating gives CASTQSTDTQYF.

The gene calls are TRBV7-9 and TRBJ2-1; D might be TRBD2 (6 bases). The germline gives CDR1 SEHNR, CDR2 FQNEAQ (reference sequence). Trimming left V 3 bases short and J 9 bases short, with 9 bases between. There are 12 residues in the CDR3. The CDR3 reads CASSFGGIEQFF. CDR3 sequence (DNA): TGTGCCAGCAGCTTCGGAGGGATTGAGCAGTTCTTC.

V is TRBV20-1 and J is TRBJ1-3; D uncertain. The germline CDR1 and CDR2 sequences are DFQATT and SNEGSKA (reference sequence). With 1 base removed from V and 0 bases from J, the gap between germline ends came to 10 bases. CDR3 length: 15 amino acids. In nucleotides, the CDR3 is TGCAGTGCTAGAGGCAGGTTGTACTCTGGAAACACCATATATTTT. It yields the protein CSARGRLYSGNTIYF.

This chain links TRBV6-2 or TRBV6-3 with TRBJ2-2, with D tentatively TRBD1 or TRBD2 (5 bases each). This CDR3 has 13 residues. Deletions cut 6 bases from V and 4 bases from J, with 9 bases between. CDR1 and CDR2 from the germline V gene are MNHEY and SVGEGT. CDR3 nucleotide sequence: TGTGCCAGCAGATGGGACCGCACCGGGGAGCTGTTTTTT. Its translation: CASRWDRTGELFF.

The chain uses TRBV6-5 and TRBJ2-1, with D maybe TRBD2 (6 bases). Germline CDR1 and CDR2: MNHEY and SVGAGI. The CDR3 is 15 residues long. The ends were cut back, 4 bases at V and 7 bases at J, with 17 bases in the middle. CDR3 in amino acids: CASSSPGGNRNEQFF. The CDR3, as DNA: TGTGCCAGCAGTTCCCCCGGAGGGAATAGGAATGAGCAGTTCTTC.

The chain recombines TRBV20-1 with TRBJ2-1, with 7 positions matching TRBD2. The ends lost 3 bases at V and 3 bases at J; junction bases unmatched: 5. Germline values: CDR1 DFQATT, CDR2 SNEGSKA (reference sequence). The CDR3 loop spans 14 amino acids. This chain's CDR3 is CSARVASGYNEQFF. The CDR3 bases are TGCAGTGCTAGGGTCGCTAGCGGCTACAATGAGCAGTTCTTC.

This clonotype was detected a few times. The CDR3 DNA reads as TGCAGCGTTGATAGGGGGCGCGAGCAGTACTTC. Protein product: CSVDRGREQYF. The chain has TRBV29-1 and TRBJ2-7; TRBD1 matches at 7 bases. Germline CDR1 SQVTM, CDR2 ANQGSEA. V dropped 3 bases and J dropped 6; count of bases not matched to a gene: 2. The CDR3 consists of 11 residues.

This clonotype was observed a few times. This chain links TRBV7-3 with TRBJ1-1; D is possibly TRBD1 (5 bases). Germline CDR1 SGHTA, CDR2 FQGTGA. V was shortened by 3 bases and J by 5 bases, with 10 bases between the two germline ends. The CDR3 has 13 residues. CDR3 sequence reads: CASSFQGPTEAFF. CDR3 nucleotide sequence: TGTGCCAGCAGCTTCCAGGGCCCAACTGAAGCTTTCTTT.

In this sample, this clonotype turned up a few times. This rearrangement joins TRBV3-1 to TRBJ1-6, with 9 bases that match TRBD1. The CDR3 has 13 residues. Per the germline V gene, CDR1 is LGHDT and CDR2 is YNNKEL (reference sequence). The ends lost 4 bases at V and 13 bases at J; junction bases unmatched: 5. The CDR3 sequence: CASSPRDRAPLHF. As DNA, the CDR3 is TGTGCCAGCAGCCCTCGGGACAGGGCGCCCCTCCACTTT.

This clonotype has a handful of counts. The V call is TRBV20-1, the J call TRBJ2-1; 9 bases match TRBD1. J was trimmed by 8 bases and V by 0 bases; bases with no gene match: 8. This CDR3 region has 15 residues. The V gene's germline CDR1 is DFQATT and CDR2 SNEGSKA (reference sequence). The CDR3 DNA reads TGCAGTGCTAGAGATCGAGACAGGGGGGTTTATGAGCAGTTCTTC. Protein product: CSARDRDRGVYEQFF.

A few counts support this clonotype. This chain joins TRBV4-3 and TRBJ2-3; D is unclear. The CDR3 contains 18 residues. Trimming stripped 1 base from V and 0 bases from J, with 17 bases between. Germline CDR1 is LGHNA and CDR2 is YSLEER. Here the CDR3 reads CASSQGARADSSTDTQYF. In DNA form, the CDR3 reads TGCGCCAGCAGCCAAGGGGCCCGGGCGGATTCTAGCACAGATACGCAGTATTTT.